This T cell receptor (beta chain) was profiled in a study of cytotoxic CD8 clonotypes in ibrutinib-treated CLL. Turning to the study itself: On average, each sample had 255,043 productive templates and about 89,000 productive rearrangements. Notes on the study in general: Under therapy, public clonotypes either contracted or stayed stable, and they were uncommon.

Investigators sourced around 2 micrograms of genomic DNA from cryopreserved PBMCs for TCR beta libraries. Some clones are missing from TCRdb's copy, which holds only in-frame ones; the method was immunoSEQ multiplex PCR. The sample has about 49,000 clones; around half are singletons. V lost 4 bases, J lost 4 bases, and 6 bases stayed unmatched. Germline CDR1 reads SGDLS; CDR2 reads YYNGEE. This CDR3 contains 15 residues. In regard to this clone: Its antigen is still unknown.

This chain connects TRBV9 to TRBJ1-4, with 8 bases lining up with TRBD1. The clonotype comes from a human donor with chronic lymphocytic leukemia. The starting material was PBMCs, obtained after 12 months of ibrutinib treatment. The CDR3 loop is CASSFRQGFNEKLFF. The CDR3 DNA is TGTGCCAGCAGCTTCCGACAGGGGTTTAATGAAAAACTGTTTTTT.